The clone carrying this T cell receptor beta chain has only one observation. Its antigen is not known. The CDR3 has 12 amino acids. The germline gives CDR1 MNHEY, CDR2 SVGAGI. V was pared by 6 bases and J by 5 bases, with 10 bases between. This sample was included in a study of CD8+ T cells in alopecia areata. Study-wide context: Treated patients were given 5 to 10 mg oral tofacitinib twice daily.

Treatment denoted: oral pan-JAK inhibitor, 5-10 mg twice daily. Lesional scalp punch biopsies and peripheral blood were collected from alopecia areata patients. Isolated RNA was reverse transcribed into cDNA used as the sequencing template. Libraries were prepared by immunoSEQ multiplex PCR; TCRdb keeps only in-frame clonotypes and omits some of them. The sample lists 110,000 or so clones, 56% occurring once. Study results and limitations: In scalp and blood, many expanded lesional clones persisted during tofacitinib. Higher clonality was seen in lesional scalp than in normal scalp, especially in alopecia totalis/universalis.

This TCR was recovered from a human donor with alopecia areata. The sample consisted of CD4+ T cells sorted from blood, taken at week 24, from a patient treated with tofacitinib. The chain recombines TRBV6-5 with TRBJ1-2, with D tentatively TRBD1 (6 bases). In DNA form, the CDR3 reads TGTGCCAGCAGGCGTACAGGGTATGGCTACACCTTC. It encodes CASRRTGYGYTF.